What follows are 23 T cell receptor beta chains derived from one specimen sequenced in a study of CXCR3-negative and CXCR3-positive naive CD8 T cells. These receptors have no identified antigens. Study-wide results and caveats: CXCR3-positive naive cells had TRB CDR3s that were more hydrophobic than CXCR3-negative naive cells had.

In preparing the TRB cDNA libraries, 5' RACE with UMI labels was used. TCRdb reprocessed the 5' RACE reads, with one entry per CDR3 protein and no DNA. The table lists under 150,000 distinct CDR3 sequences. The sample consisted of naive CXCR3+ CD8+ T cells from blood. Subset indicated: CD45RO-CCR7+CD27+CD95- naive CD8+ T cells expressing CXCR3 (TNR3+). These receptors originate from a human donor in good health. Some clones in this sample may be carry-over from other donors' samples.

The V and J genes are TRBV20-1 and TRBJ1-1. CDR3 length equals 12 residues. Germline CDR1 reads DFQATT; CDR2 reads SNEGSKA (reference sequence). The CDR3 loop reads CSGAAGITEAFF.

The chain carries TRBV28 and TRBJ2-7; TCRdb picks TRBD2, but there is no DNA to check that call. From germline, CDR1 is MDHEN and CDR2 SYDVKM. The CDR3 is 13 amino acids. This CDR3 is CASLLAGDYEQYF.

This chain links TRBV12-3 or TRBV12-4 with TRBJ2-7; the TRBD2 assignment by TCRdb is unverifiable without DNA. There are 14 residues in the CDR3. The CDR3 here is CASSLWDSPYEQYF.

The chain recombines TRBV19 with TRBJ2-1; as DNA is missing, the TRBD2 call by TCRdb cannot be tested. The CDR3 length is 15 residues. The V gene's germline CDR1 is LNHDA and CDR2 SQIVND (reference sequence). CDR3 sequence reads: CASSISSGVFNEQFF.

This chain uses TRBV7-6 with TRBJ2-5; the TRBD2 assignment by TCRdb is unverifiable without DNA. CDR3 length: 20 amino acids. Germline values: CDR1 SGHVS, CDR2 FNYEAQ. This chain's CDR3 is CASSFHRTAPPKRSQETQYF. Together with reference TRBV7-6 and TRBJ2-5, the CDR3 gives the full variable domain: GAGVSQSPRYKVTKRGQDVALRCDPISGHVSLYWYRQALGQGPEFLTYFNYEAQQDKSGLPNDRFSAERPEGSISTLTIQRTEQRDSAMYRCASSFHRTAPPKRSQETQYFGPGTRLLVL.

This chain uses TRBV9 with TRBJ1-1; TCRdb's D call of TRBD1 is untestable without DNA. The CDR3 loop spans 15 amino acids. Per the germline V gene, CDR1 is SGDLS and CDR2 is YYNGEE. The CDR3 here is CASSVAPTGGTGAFF.

V and J are TRBV5-4 and TRBJ2-1; without DNA, the TCRdb call of TRBD1 cannot be checked. Germline V gene lookup returns CDR1 SGHNT and CDR2 YYREEE (reference sequence). This CDR3 has 15 amino acids. CDR3 loop: CASSVTGQGFDEQFF.

The chain employs TRBV7-8 and TRBJ1-2. This CDR3 is built from 14 residues. The germline V gene encodes CDR1 SGHVS and CDR2 FQNEAQ. The chain's CDR3 is CASSLWTAAYGYTF. The full variable domain, with the rest looked up from reference TRBV7-8 and TRBJ1-2, is GAGVSQSPRYKVAKRGQDVALRCDPISGHVSLFWYQQALGQGPEFLTYFQNEAQLDKSGLPSDRFFAERPEGSVSTLKIQRTQQEDSAVYLCASSLWTAAYGYTFGSGTRLTVV.

This rearrangement joins TRBV5-6 to TRBJ2-3. Germline V gives CDR1 SGHDT, CDR2 YYEEEE. This CDR3 contains 17 residues. CDR3 region: CASSLGLAGGRRDTQYF.

The rearrangement links TRBV3-1 to TRBJ1-1. Germline V gives CDR1 LGHDT, CDR2 YNNKEL (reference sequence). There are 15 residues in the CDR3. This CDR3 reads CASSQEGSLNTEAFF.

CDR3 residues: CASSLSRGAGTGELFF. The V and J genes are TRBV27 and TRBJ2-2. This CDR3 has 16 residues. The germline gives CDR1 MNHEY, CDR2 SMNVEV (reference sequence).

The chain uses TRBV29-1 and TRBJ2-3; TCRdb's assignment of TRBD1 cannot be checked, as there is no DNA. This CDR3 is built from 16 residues. Germline CDR1 and CDR2: SQVTM and ANQGSEA. The CDR3 region is CSVEDPTGLIADTQYF.

The chain combines TRBV28 with TRBJ1-6; absent DNA, TCRdb's TRBD1 call cannot be checked. The CDR3 runs 13 residues. In germline, CDR1 is MDHEN, CDR2 SYDVKM. CDR3 sequence: CASSPSRNSPLHF.

This chain uses TRBV29-1 with TRBJ2-2; TCRdb gives TRBD1 as the D gene, but with no DNA this cannot be confirmed. The CDR3 covers 12 residues. Per the germline V gene, CDR1 is SQVTM and CDR2 is ANQGSEA. The chain's CDR3 is CSGATGTGELFF.

The chain carries TRBV12-3 or TRBV12-4 and TRBJ2-7; TCRdb's D gene call, TRBD1, goes unchecked for lack of DNA. The CDR3 length is 14 residues. This CDR3 reads CASSSPRRLDEQYF.

The rearrangement links TRBV12-3 or TRBV12-4 to TRBJ2-7; the D call of TRBD1 rests on TCRdb alone, since no DNA is present to check it. CDR3 length: 14 amino acids. Here the CDR3 reads CASSGTGTSYEQYF.

This chain links TRBV15 with TRBJ2-3. CDR1 LNHNV and CDR2 YYDKDF come from the germline V gene (reference sequence). This CDR3 has 13 residues. The CDR3 is CATSRVVTDTQYF.

The chain uses TRBV3-1 and TRBJ1-2; the TCRdb call, TRBD1, lacks DNA for checking. CDR3 size: 16 residues. The V gene's germline CDR1 is LGHDT and CDR2 YNNKEL (reference sequence). The chain's CDR3 is CASSQDWGQGADGYTF.

The chain recombines TRBV29-1 with TRBJ2-2; the D call from TCRdb, TRBD1, cannot be confirmed without DNA. The CDR3 has 15 amino acids. Germline CDR1 is SQVTM and CDR2 is ANQGSEA. This chain's CDR3 is CSVPGTFANTGELFF.

The chain's CDR3 is CSASDLNTGELFF. The chain carries TRBV20-1 and TRBJ2-2; TCRdb indicates TRBD2, and absent DNA this call remains unverified. Per the germline V gene, CDR1 is DFQATT and CDR2 is SNEGSKA (reference sequence). The CDR3 is made up of 13 amino acids.

The chain links TRBV5-1 to TRBJ2-1; TCRdb's assignment of TRBD2 cannot be checked, as there is no DNA. Germline V gene sequence: CDR1 SGHRS, CDR2 YFSETQ. The CDR3 has 12 residues. The CDR3 spells CASSLGLSEQFF.

The J gene is TRBJ2-1, the V gene TRBV4-1; no DNA is available, so the TRBD1 call from TCRdb remains unchecked. The germline V gene encodes CDR1 MGHRA and CDR2 YSYEKL. The CDR3 has 16 amino acids. CDR3 protein: CASSQDESWGGAEQFF.

The chain links TRBV12-3 or TRBV12-4 to TRBJ1-2; TCRdb's D call, TRBD1, is unchecked because there is no DNA. This CDR3 is 15 amino acids long. This chain's CDR3 is CASRYSGQGNYGYTF.